These 27 T cell receptor beta chains share one sample of origin, sequenced in a study of blood T cells in healthy people across ages. Primed by a sample-barcoded 5' primer and a J-beta primer mix, a second PCR proceeded for about 6 to 11 cycles. TCRdb passed the 5' RACE reads through MiXCR, listing each CDR3 protein once. The sample records approximately 1.5 million distinct CDR3 sequences, roughly 43% being singletons. Input material: blood. Source of these receptors: a woman between 18 and 30 years old in good health.

The chain joins TRBV25-1 to TRBJ2-1; 7 nucleotides match TRBD2. The junction had 8 bases not matched to a gene; V was cut back by 6 bases and J by 12 bases. The CDR3 runs 12 residues. CDR1 is MGHDK, CDR2 SYGVNS, per germline. This CDR3 is CASSETSLAQFF. The CDR3 DNA sequence: TGTGCCAGCAGCGAGACTAGCTTGGCGCAGTTCTTC.

This clonotype was found a few times. The chain links TRBV6-5 to TRBJ2-1; tentatively, D is TRBD1 (5 bases). With 4 bases removed from V and 5 bases from J, the gap between germline ends came to 21 bases. The CDR3 contains 17 residues. Per germline, CDR1 MNHEY and CDR2 SVGAGI. The CDR3 is CASSSPGSAQGNNEQFF. CDR3 bases: TGTGCCAGCAGTTCCCCCGGGTCAGCCCAGGGAAACAATGAGCAGTTCTTC.

This clonotype has just a few counts. This chain connects TRBV6-5 to TRBJ2-7, with D perhaps matching TRBD2 (6 bases). The germline V gene has CDR1 MNHEY and CDR2 SVGAGI. The CDR3 is 14 amino acids. Trimming shortened V by 5 bases and J by 1 base, and 12 bases separated the two germline ends. The CDR3, as DNA: TGTGCCAGCAGTGGGCTTGGGACTTCCTACGAGCAGTACTTC. Amino acid sequence: CASSGLGTSYEQYF.

The rearrangement links TRBV6-5 to TRBJ2-2; D uncertain. This CDR3 is 14 amino acids long. Germline CDR1 and CDR2: MNHEY and SVGAGI. V shed 1 base and J shed 13 bases, with 16 bases lying between them. Here the CDR3 DNA reads TGTGCCAGCAGTTACTTTACGACCGAGCTTGGGCTGTTTTTT. Protein product: CASSYFTTELGLFF.

The chain uses TRBV20-1 and TRBJ2-1; tentative D call: TRBD1 (5 bases). The length of the CDR3 is 16 residues. Per germline, CDR1 DFQATT and CDR2 SNEGSKA (reference sequence). Trimming shortened V by 1 base and J by 8 bases, and 21 bases separated the two germline ends. The CDR3 is CSARATTAPSDDEQFF. Written as DNA, the CDR3 is TGCAGTGCTAGAGCGACGACAGCCCCATCGGACGATGAGCAGTTCTTC.

In its sample, this clonotype was seen a few times. V gene TRBV12-3 or TRBV12-4 combines with J gene TRBJ1-1; D not resolved. The CDR3 is 15 amino acids. V lost 6 bases and J lost 2, with 16 bases in between. CDR3 nucleotide sequence: TGTGCCAGCAGCGCCCAACTCGCGTTTAACACTGAAGCTTTCTTT. Its translation: CASSAQLAFNTEAFF.

This clonotype turned up a few times. In DNA form, the CDR3 reads TGCGCCAGCAGCCACGGACAGGGTGGCTACGAGCAGTACTTC. Residues: CASSHGQGGYEQYF. The gene calls are TRBV4-1 and TRBJ2-7, with TRBD1 matching over 8 bases. The junction had 4 bases not matched to a gene; V was cut back by 3 bases and J by 3 bases. Germline CDR1 is MGHRA and CDR2 is YSYEKL. CDR3 length: 14 amino acids.

The chain has TRBV12-3 or TRBV12-4 and TRBJ1-5, with D perhaps matching TRBD1 (5 bases). CDR3 length: 13 amino acids. V lost 11 bases and J lost 5, with 16 bases in between. The CDR3 bases are TGTGCCGGCATCTCAGGGCCCCATCAGCCCCAGCATTTT. Translation gives CAGISGPHQPQHF.

The chain links TRBV10-1 to TRBJ2-7, with D perhaps TRBD1 (6 bases). V lost 4 bases, J lost 7 bases, and 23 bases lay in between. There are 16 residues in the CDR3. The germline gives CDR1 WNHNN, CDR2 SYGVQD (reference sequence). For the CDR3, the DNA is TGCGCCAGCAGTGTGAGACAGGCAGGAGACCACAATGAGCAGTACTTC. This gives the protein CASSVRQAGDHNEQYF.

This clonotype was detected only a few times. The chain is built from TRBV27 and TRBJ2-1; the D gene is possibly TRBD1 (5 bases). CDR3 size: 13 residues. Germline V CDR1 and CDR2: MNHEY, SMNVEV (reference sequence). V lost 3 bases and J 7 bases, leaving 10 bases between the germline ends. Here the CDR3 DNA reads TGTGCCAGCAGTTTGCCTAGGGGAAATGAGCAGTTCTTC. Residues: CASSLPRGNEQFF.

The chain links TRBV4-3 to TRBJ2-2; D not resolved. This CDR3 contains 13 residues. Between the trimmed V and J ends, which lost 4 bases and 7 bases, there was a span of 10 bases. CDR1 is LGHNA, CDR2 YSLEER, per germline. This CDR3 is CASSPQLGGELFF. The CDR3 nucleotides read TGCGCCAGCAGCCCACAGTTGGGCGGGGAGCTGTTTTTT.

The gene calls are TRBV25-1 and TRBJ2-1; TRBD2 aligns across 13 bases. CDR3 length: 13 amino acids. Germline lookup yields CDR1 MGHDK and CDR2 SYGVNS. V shed 6 bases, J shed 7 bases, and the junction held 0 bases outside the gene matches. CDR3 coding DNA: TGTGCCAGCAGGACTAGCGGGGGGAATGAGCAGTTCTTC. Protein: CASRTSGGNEQFF. The full variable domain, completed using reference TRBV25-1 and TRBJ2-1, is EADIYQTPRYLVIGTGKKITLECSQTMGHDKMYWYQQDPGMELHLIHYSYGVNSTEKGDLSSESTVSRIRTEHFPLTLESARPSHTSQYLCASRTSGGNEQFFGPGTRLTVL.

In its sample, this clonotype was seen many times. The chain is built from TRBV20-1 and TRBJ2-3, with 12 bases aligning to TRBD2. Germline values: CDR1 DFQATT, CDR2 SNEGSKA (reference sequence). V was clipped by 5 bases and J by 1 base; unmatched bases: 13. There are 18 residues in the CDR3. The chain's CDR3 is CSAPRTRWTSGGTDTQYF. The CDR3 DNA reads TGCAGTGCTCCGAGAACTAGATGGACTAGCGGGGGCACAGATACGCAGTATTTT.

This clonotype has a handful of counts. The CDR3 DNA sequence: TGTGCCAGCAGCGAGCCCGAGCAGTACTTC. Translating gives CASSEPEQYF. This chain connects TRBV6-1 to TRBJ2-7; D unclear. Germline values: CDR1 MNHNS, CDR2 SASEGT. The germline V and J ends were trimmed by 6 bases and 6 bases, with 6 bases remaining between them. The CDR3 contains 10 residues.

This clonotype was detected only a few times. The chain is built from TRBV20-1 and TRBJ2-1, with D perhaps matching TRBD1 (5 bases). From germline, CDR1 is DFQATT and CDR2 SNEGSKA (reference sequence). This CDR3 region has 13 residues. Trimming left V 3 bases short and J 10 bases short, with 16 bases between. The CDR3 coding sequence is TGCAGTGCTAGTTTCAGGGCCTGGACGGAGCAGTTCTTC. This gives the protein CSASFRAWTEQFF.

This clonotype was counted a few times. The V and J genes are TRBV6-6 and TRBJ2-1; TRBD1 matches at 8 bases. Per germline, CDR1 MNHNY and CDR2 SVGAGI (reference sequence). V lost 2 bases to trimming and J lost 3 bases; unmatched junction nucleotides: 3. This CDR3 contains 15 residues. CDR3 nucleotide sequence: TGTGCCAGCAGTTACGTCGGACAGGGCTACAATGAGCAGTTCTTC. Translated: CASSYVGQGYNEQFF.

V gene TRBV20-1 combines with J gene TRBJ2-5, with TRBD2 matching 12 bases. V lost 0 bases and J lost 0; bases outside the gene matches: 8. Germline V lookup: CDR1 DFQATT, CDR2 SNEGSKA (reference sequence). The CDR3 has 18 residues. CDR3 sequence (DNA): TGCAGTGCTAGAGATCCGAGACTAGCGGGGGTGAACCAAGAGACCCAGTACTTC. It specifies CSARDPRLAGVNQETQYF.

DNA of the CDR3: TGCAGTGCTGAAAGACAGTATTCTAACTATGGCTACACCTTC. It specifies CSAERQYSNYGYTF. The chain uses TRBV20-1 and TRBJ1-2; D perhaps matches TRBD1 (5 bases). Per germline, CDR1 DFQATT and CDR2 SNEGSKA (reference sequence). The CDR3 runs to 14 residues. The V end was cut by 5 bases, the J end by 0 bases, with 13 bases between.

In this sample, this clonotype turned up a few times. The CDR3: CAISELAGGQETQYF. The CDR3 nucleotides read TGTGCCATCAGTGAATTGGCAGGGGGTCAAGAGACCCAGTACTTC. The chain combines TRBV10-3 with TRBJ2-5; 7 nucleotides line up with TRBD1. Germline CDR1 and CDR2: ENHRY and SYGVKD. The CDR3 is 15 amino acids. Unmatched junction bases numbered 6, after V lost 3 bases and J lost 2 bases.

This chain joins TRBV6-5 and TRBJ1-2; D gene ambiguous. V was clipped by 2 bases and J by 8 bases, with 18 bases between them. From germline, CDR1 is MNHEY and CDR2 SVGAGI. The CDR3 is 15 amino acids. The CDR3 coding sequence is TGTGCCAGCAGTTACGGTCGCGCTACTGCCTCCGGCTACACCTTC. This sequence encodes CASSYGRATASGYTF.

This sequence joins TRBV20-1 and TRBJ2-7; 7 positions agree with TRBD1. Germline V gene sequence: CDR1 DFQATT, CDR2 SNEGSKA (reference sequence). The V segment lost 0 bases and the J segment 2 bases; nucleotides outside the gene matches: 7. CDR3 length: 15 residues. The chain's CDR3 is CSARDRQGVAYEQYF. CDR3 sequence (DNA): TGCAGTGCTAGAGATAGACAGGGTGTAGCCTACGAGCAGTACTTC.

The chain couples TRBV7-2 to TRBJ2-3; 10 bases match TRBD2. The ends lost 5 bases at V and 1 base at J; junction bases unmatched: 9. The CDR3 length is 17 residues. The germline gives CDR1 SGHTA, CDR2 FQGNSA. CDR3 sequence (DNA): TGTGCCAGCAGCGCCCAACTCGGGACTAGCGGCACAGATACGCAGTATTTT. As protein: CASSAQLGTSGTDTQYF.

This clonotype showed up just a few times. The gene calls are TRBV6-6 and TRBJ1-5; D may be TRBD1 (5 bases). V gave up 3 bases and J gave up 0 bases, with 15 bases separating them. There are 17 residues in the CDR3. Germline assignment: CDR1 MNHNY and CDR2 SVGAGI (reference sequence). CDR3 region: CASSYRTGGNSNQPQHF. CDR3 DNA sequence: TGTGCCAGCAGTTATCGTACCGGGGGTAATAGCAATCAGCCCCAGCATTTT.

This clonotype was counted many times. The rearrangement joins TRBV25-1 to TRBJ2-2, with D uncertain. The germline V and J ends were trimmed by 6 bases and 3 bases, with 11 bases remaining between them. The CDR3 runs to 14 residues. CDR1 and CDR2 (germline): MGHDK, SYGVNS. The DNA of the CDR3 is TGTGCCAGCAGGGCCCATCAGTACACCGGGGAGCTGTTTTTT. Its protein is CASRAHQYTGELFF.

This clonotype was picked up a small number of times. J is TRBJ1-2 and V is TRBV4-1; the D is unclear. The V gene's germline CDR1 is MGHRA and CDR2 YSYEKL. CDR3 length equals 14 residues. V dropped 0 bases and J dropped 8 bases, with 13 bases sitting between them. CDR3: CASSQDLAGGGYTF. The CDR3 DNA sequence: TGCGCCAGCAGCCAAGATCTGGCAGGAGGCGGCTACACCTTC.

This clonotype was seen a few times. The chain carries TRBV6-5 and TRBJ2-7; a weak D match, TRBD1 (6 bases). CDR1 is MNHEY, CDR2 SVGAGI, per germline. V dropped 2 bases and J dropped 0 bases, with 11 bases sitting between them. This CDR3 has 15 amino acids. CDR3 amino acids: CASSYDGTTSYEQYF. DNA of the CDR3: TGTGCCAGCAGTTACGACGGGACAACCTCCTACGAGCAGTACTTC.

This clonotype showed up many times. The V call is TRBV4-2, the J call TRBJ2-5; D uncertain. CDR1 LGHNA and CDR2 YNFKEQ come from the germline V gene. This CDR3 is 12 amino acids long. With 1 base removed from V and 7 bases from J, the gap between germline ends came to 7 bases. The CDR3 loop is CASSQALGTQYF. CDR3 coding DNA: TGTGCCAGCAGCCAAGCTCTAGGGACCCAGTACTTC.